This TCR beta chain stems from a study of monozygotic twins with inflammatory bowel disease. The study's findings and limits: Healthy co-twins showed greater TCRbeta diversity (inverse Simpson) than IBD patients. The analysis did not separate different T cell subtypes.

Germline V gene sequence: CDR1 LGHNA, CDR2 YNFKEQ. This CDR3 is 15 amino acids long. A 6-nucleotide sample barcode was carried by the UMIs, which template switching added. TCRdb reprocessed the 5' RACE reads, with one entry per CDR3 protein and no DNA. Its listing shows around 47,000 distinct CDR3 sequences. Concerning this clonotype: No antigen is known for it.

The sample comprised blood. V is TRBV4-2 and J is TRBJ1-4; TCRdb lists TRBD1, though no DNA is available to test this call. This clonotype was obtained from a human donor with ulcerative colitis or Crohn's disease, or a healthy co-twin of an affected twin (not recorded which). CDR3 sequence: CASSQGTGRNEKLFF.